A selection of T cell receptor beta chains follows, all from one sample in a study of blood T cell repertoires in COVID-19. Profiling relied on immunoSEQ multiplex PCR, and the TCRdb table lists in-frame clones only, not all of them. The table has about 250,000 clones, 85% to 90% seen once. Sequencing input: PBMCs or T cells enriched from blood (not recorded which). The receptors originated from a man aged 35 to 55 who had recovered from COVID-19. Both conserved end residues are part of each CDR3. The D gene is left open where the match is weak. The size field is filled for only some rows; it gives once, few, many or a size class.

d_gene: -
abundance: -
j_gene: TRBJ1-6
v_gene: TRBV5-1
CDR3aa: CASSELFGGSPLHF
CDR3nt: TGCGCCAGCAGCGAACTCTTTGGCGGTTCACCCCTCCACTTT

d_gene: -
abundance: once
j_gene: TRBJ2-6
v_gene: TRBV6-5
CDR3aa: CASSYRGANVLTF
CDR3nt: TGTGCCAGCAGTTACCGTGGGGCCAACGTCCTGACTTTC

d_gene: -
abundance: -
j_gene: TRBJ2-5
v_gene: TRBV27
CDR3aa: CASSLRGQETQYF
CDR3nt: TGTGCCAGCAGTTTGAGGGGGCAAGAGACCCAGTACTTC

d_gene: TRBD1
abundance: -
j_gene: TRBJ2-7
v_gene: TRBV4-1
CDR3aa: CASSQGTGGYSEQYF
CDR3nt: TGCGCCAGCAGCCAAGGGACAGGGGGCTACTCCGAGCAGTACTTC

d_gene: -
abundance: -
j_gene: TRBJ2-3
v_gene: TRBV24-1
CDR3aa: CATSAPGRGGTDTQYF
CDR3nt: TGTGCCACCAGTGCCCCCGGCAGGGGGGGCACAGATACGCAGTATTTT

d_gene: TRBD2
abundance: -
j_gene: TRBJ2-1
v_gene: TRBV5-4
CDR3aa: CASSLPSGTNNEQFF
CDR3nt: TGTGCCAGCAGCTTGCCTAGCGGGACAAACAATGAGCAGTTCTTC

d_gene: -
abundance: -
j_gene: TRBJ1-1
v_gene: TRBV13
CDR3aa: CASSLVLGGLTFEAFF
CDR3nt: TGTGCCAGCAGCTTAGTCCTTGGGGGACTTACCTTTGAAGCTTTCTTT

d_gene: TRBD1
abundance: -
j_gene: TRBJ1-5
v_gene: TRBV25-1
CDR3aa: CATNPGQGDQPQHF
CDR3nt: TGTGCCACAAATCCGGGACAGGGGGATCAGCCCCAGCATTTT

d_gene: -
abundance: -
j_gene: TRBJ1-1
v_gene: TRBV30
CDR3aa: CAWSVGDFEAFF
CDR3nt: TGTGCCTGGAGTGTTGGGGACTTCGAAGCTTTCTTT

d_gene: TRBD1
abundance: -
j_gene: TRBJ1-5
v_gene: TRBV4-3
CDR3aa: CASRIGTGDDNQPQHF
CDR3nt: TGCGCCAGCAGGATCGGGACAGGGGATGACAATCAGCCCCAGCATTTT

d_gene: -
abundance: -
j_gene: TRBJ2-1
v_gene: TRBV27
CDR3aa: CASSLSPDPSSSYNEQFF
CDR3nt: TGTGCCAGCAGTTTATCCCCAGACCCGTCTAGCTCCTACAATGAGCAGTTCTTC

d_gene: TRBD2
abundance: -
j_gene: TRBJ2-1
v_gene: TRBV12-5
CDR3aa: CASGILAGGNEQFF
CDR3nt: TGTGCTAGTGGTATACTAGCGGGGGGCAATGAGCAGTTCTTC

d_gene: TRBD1
abundance: -
j_gene: TRBJ2-3
v_gene: TRBV4-3
CDR3aa: CASSQDLRDRRTDTQYF
CDR3nt: TGCGCCAGCAGCCAAGATCTCCGGGACAGGAGAACAGATACGCAGTATTTT

d_gene: -
abundance: once
j_gene: TRBJ2-1
v_gene: TRBV9
CDR3aa: CASSPELGLLHNNEQFF
CDR3nt: TGTGCCAGCAGCCCGGAACTGGGACTCCTACACAACAATGAGCAGTTCTTC

d_gene: TRBD1
abundance: -
j_gene: TRBJ2-1
v_gene: TRBV3-1/TRBV3-2
CDR3aa: CASSLQFAGTGYPNEQFF
CDR3nt: TGTGCCAGCAGCCTTCAGTTCGCCGGGACAGGGTATCCCAATGAGCAGTTCTTC

d_gene: TRBD1
abundance: -
j_gene: TRBJ2-7
v_gene: TRBV7-8
CDR3aa: CASSTGTGVYYEQYF
CDR3nt: TGTGCCAGCAGCACGGGGACAGGAGTTTACTACGAGCAGTACTTC

d_gene: TRBD1
abundance: -
j_gene: TRBJ1-2
v_gene: TRBV10-3
CDR3aa: CAISEDRGGYGYTF
CDR3nt: TGTGCCATCAGTGAGGACAGGGGTGGCTATGGCTACACCTTC

d_gene: TRBD1
abundance: -
j_gene: TRBJ1-2
v_gene: TRBV5-6
CDR3aa: CASSFVQDRVFVTDYGYTF
CDR3nt: TGTGCCAGCAGCTTTGTACAGGACAGGGTTTTTGTGACCGACTATGGCTACACCTTC

d_gene: -
abundance: -
j_gene: TRBJ2-3
v_gene: TRBV18
CDR3aa: CASSPQSTDTQYF
CDR3nt: TGTGCCAGCTCACCTCAAAGCACAGATACGCAGTATTTT

d_gene: -
abundance: once
j_gene: TRBJ2-1
v_gene: TRBV3-1/TRBV3-2
CDR3aa: CASSNVPLEQFF
CDR3nt: TGTGCCAGCAGCAATGTTCCCCTTGAGCAGTTCTTC

d_gene: -
abundance: -
j_gene: TRBJ1-2
v_gene: TRBV10-2
CDR3aa: CASSEAHPDGYTF
CDR3nt: TGCGCCAGCAGTGAGGCCCACCCGGATGGCTACACCTTC

d_gene: TRBD1
abundance: -
j_gene: TRBJ1-1
v_gene: TRBV9
CDR3aa: CASSPRTGVNTEAFF
CDR3nt: TGTGCCAGCAGCCCCCGGACAGGGGTAAACACTGAAGCTTTCTTT

d_gene: -
abundance: few
j_gene: TRBJ1-5
v_gene: TRBV5-5
CDR3aa: CASSLVLRQANQPQHF
CDR3nt: TGTGCCAGCAGCCTTGTCCTTCGACAGGCCAATCAGCCCCAGCATTTT

d_gene: TRBD1
abundance: -
j_gene: TRBJ1-2
v_gene: TRBV7-9
CDR3aa: CASSEQGEEYYGYTF
CDR3nt: TGTGCCAGCAGCGAACAGGGGGAGGAGTACTATGGCTACACCTTC

d_gene: TRBD2
abundance: -
j_gene: TRBJ2-1
v_gene: TRBV12-3/TRBV12-4
CDR3aa: CASSFDLAVFF
CDR3nt: TGTGCCAGCAGTTTTGATCTAGCGGTGTTCTTC

d_gene: -
abundance: -
j_gene: TRBJ2-7
v_gene: TRBV7-9
CDR3aa: CASSLTQGHSPYEQYF
CDR3nt: TGTGCCAGCAGCTTAACGCAGGGACACTCTCCCTACGAGCAGTACTTC

d_gene: TRBD1
abundance: once
j_gene: TRBJ1-2
v_gene: TRBV6-5
CDR3aa: CASSQYRGAYGYTF
CDR3nt: TGTGCCAGCAGTCAATACAGGGGAGCCTATGGCTACACCTTC

d_gene: TRBD2
abundance: -
j_gene: TRBJ2-1
v_gene: TRBV5-6
CDR3aa: CASSLVLAGGFNEQFF
CDR3nt: TGTGCCAGCAGCTTGGTTTTAGCGGGAGGGTTCAATGAGCAGTTCTTC

d_gene: -
abundance: once
j_gene: TRBJ1-1
v_gene: TRBV20-1
CDR3aa: CSVVPNTEAFF
CDR3nt: TGCAGTGTTGTCCCAAACACTGAAGCTTTCTTT

d_gene: -
abundance: -
j_gene: TRBJ2-3
v_gene: TRBV7-2
CDR3aa: CASSQTRATDTQYF
CDR3nt: TGTGCCAGCAGCCAGACTAGGGCCACAGATACGCAGTATTTT

d_gene: -
abundance: -
j_gene: TRBJ1-1
v_gene: TRBV7-9
CDR3aa: CASSLRRRQQNTEAFF
CDR3nt: TGTGCCAGCAGCTTACGCCGTCGTCAACAGAACACTGAAGCTTTCTTT

d_gene: -
abundance: -
j_gene: TRBJ1-6
v_gene: TRBV10-3
CDR3aa: CAMRDGVNSPLHF
CDR3nt: TGTGCCATGCGGGACGGGGTCAATTCACCCCTCCACTTT

d_gene: -
abundance: -
j_gene: TRBJ2-7
v_gene: TRBV7-2
CDR3aa: CASSLVRLQYSYEQYF
CDR3nt: TGTGCCAGCAGCTTAGTCAGACTTCAATACTCCTACGAGCAGTACTTC

d_gene: -
abundance: -
j_gene: TRBJ1-3
v_gene: TRBV30
CDR3aa: CAWSPLSGNTIYF
CDR3nt: TGTGCCTGGTCCCCGTTGAGTGGAAACACCATATATTTT

d_gene: TRBD1
abundance: -
j_gene: TRBJ1-1
v_gene: TRBV13
CDR3aa: CASSFIPGQGMNTEAFF
CDR3nt: TGTGCCAGCAGCTTCATCCCCGGACAGGGGATGAACACTGAAGCTTTCTTT

d_gene: -
abundance: -
j_gene: TRBJ2-6
v_gene: TRBV5-1
CDR3aa: CASSQPTGTGANVLTF
CDR3nt: TGCGCCAGCAGCCAACCAACGGGAACTGGGGCCAACGTCCTGACTTTC

d_gene: TRBD1
abundance: -
j_gene: TRBJ1-4
v_gene: TRBV28
CDR3aa: CASSPPGDSDEKLFF
CDR3nt: TGTGCCAGCAGTCCCCCCGGGGACAGCGATGAAAAACTGTTTTTT

d_gene: TRBD1
abundance: -
j_gene: TRBJ1-6
v_gene: TRBV28
CDR3aa: CASSSPGQGQQSPLHF
CDR3nt: TGTGCCAGCAGTTCCCCGGGACAGGGACAACAGTCACCCCTCCACTTT

d_gene: -
abundance: -
j_gene: TRBJ1-1
v_gene: TRBV5-4
CDR3aa: CASSQDRRTEAFF
CDR3nt: TGTGCCAGCAGCCAAGACAGAAGGACTGAAGCTTTCTTT

d_gene: -
abundance: -
j_gene: TRBJ1-5
v_gene: TRBV15
CDR3aa: CATSRGEGTSWGNQPQHF
CDR3nt: TGTGCCACCAGCAGAGGGGAGGGGACATCTTGGGGTAATCAGCCCCAGCATTTT

d_gene: -
abundance: -
j_gene: TRBJ2-7
v_gene: TRBV10-3
CDR3aa: CAISEDIGGFTYEQYF
CDR3nt: TGTGCCATCAGTGAGGATATCGGGGGTTTCACCTACGAGCAGTACTTC

d_gene: -
abundance: -
j_gene: TRBJ1-6
v_gene: TRBV5-1
CDR3aa: CASSPDVWAAHRNF
CDR3nt: TGCGCCAGCAGCCCGGATGTTTGGGCAGCTCATCGGAACTTT

d_gene: -
abundance: -
j_gene: TRBJ1-1
v_gene: TRBV5-4
CDR3aa: CASSLGRGETEAFF
CDR3nt: TGTGCCAGCAGCTTGGGTAGAGGTGAGACTGAAGCTTTCTTT

d_gene: -
abundance: -
j_gene: TRBJ2-2
v_gene: TRBV7-2
CDR3aa: CASSLAGQEPTGELFF
CDR3nt: TGTGCCAGCAGCTTAGCGGGGCAAGAACCCACCGGGGAGCTGTTTTTT

d_gene: -
abundance: -
j_gene: TRBJ1-2
v_gene: TRBV4-2
CDR3aa: CASSQDSGVQRGYTF
CDR3nt: TGTGCCAGCAGCCAAGATAGCGGGGTCCAACGTGGCTACACCTTC

d_gene: TRBD2
abundance: -
j_gene: TRBJ2-5
v_gene: TRBV29-1
CDR3aa: CSVELAGVETQYF
CDR3nt: TGCAGCGTTGAATTAGCGGGTGTCGAGACCCAGTACTTC

d_gene: TRBD1
abundance: -
j_gene: TRBJ1-3
v_gene: TRBV12-5
CDR3aa: CASGLAGDRDSGNTIYF
CDR3nt: TGTGCTAGTGGTTTGGCCGGGGACAGAGACTCTGGAAACACCATATATTTT

d_gene: -
abundance: -
j_gene: TRBJ1-5
v_gene: TRBV28
CDR3aa: CASSLWGGHNQPQHF
CDR3nt: TGTGCCAGCAGTTTATGGGGTGGGCACAATCAGCCCCAGCATTTT

d_gene: -
abundance: -
j_gene: TRBJ2-6
v_gene: TRBV2
CDR3aa: CASSIHSGANVLTF
CDR3nt: TGTGCCAGCAGTATACACTCTGGGGCCAACGTCCTGACTTTC

d_gene: -
abundance: once
j_gene: TRBJ1-1
v_gene: TRBV6-5
CDR3aa: CASSFVSRRSTEAFF
CDR3nt: TGTGCCAGCAGTTTTGTATCCCGAAGGAGCACTGAAGCTTTCTTT

d_gene: -
abundance: -
j_gene: TRBJ1-3
v_gene: TRBV5-8
CDR3aa: CASSFSGIDTIYF
CDR3nt: TGTGCCAGCAGCTTTTCGGGGATCGACACCATATATTTT

d_gene: TRBD1
abundance: -
j_gene: TRBJ1-2
v_gene: TRBV6-5
CDR3aa: CASRVVTGQGGYTF
CDR3nt: TGTGCCAGTCGGGTGGTAACGGGACAGGGTGGCTACACCTTC